This T cell receptor beta chain was obtained from a study of early T cells in non-severe SARS-CoV-2 infection. From the 5' RACE reads, TCRdb called clonotypes with MiXCR, one entry per CDR3 protein. Of over 95,000 distinct CDR3 sequences in the sample, about 15% were seen once. This clonotype has just a few counts. The CDR3 extends over 16 amino acids. From germline, CDR1 is KGHSH and CDR2 LQKENI. The junction had 13 bases not matched to a gene; V was cut back by 6 bases and J by 7 bases. The sequenced sample consisted of whole blood. The sequence came from an adult who was a healthcare worker with PCR-confirmed SARS-CoV-2 infection or an uninfected control (not recorded which). The chain has TRBV18 and TRBJ2-1, with TRBD2 matching 9 bases. The CDR3 region has the DNA TGTGCCAGCTCCCCGACGCGCGCGGGGGGGCAGAATGAGCAGTTCTTC. This sequence encodes CASSPTRAGGQNEQFF.